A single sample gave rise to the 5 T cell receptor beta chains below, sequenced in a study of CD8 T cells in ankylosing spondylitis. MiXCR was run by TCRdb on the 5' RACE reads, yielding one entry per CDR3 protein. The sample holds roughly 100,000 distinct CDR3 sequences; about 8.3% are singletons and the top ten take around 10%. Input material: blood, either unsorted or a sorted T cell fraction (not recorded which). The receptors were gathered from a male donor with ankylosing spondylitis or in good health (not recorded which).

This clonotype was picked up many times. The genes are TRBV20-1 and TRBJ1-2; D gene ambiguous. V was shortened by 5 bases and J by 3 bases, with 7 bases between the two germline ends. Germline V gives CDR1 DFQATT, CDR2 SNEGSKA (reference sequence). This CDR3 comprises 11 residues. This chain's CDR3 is CSAGTDYGYTF. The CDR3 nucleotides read TGCAGTGCTGGAACAGACTATGGCTACACCTTC.

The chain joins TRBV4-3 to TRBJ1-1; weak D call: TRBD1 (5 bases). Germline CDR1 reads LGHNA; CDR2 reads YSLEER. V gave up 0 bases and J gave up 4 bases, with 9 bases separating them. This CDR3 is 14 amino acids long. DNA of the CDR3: TGCGCCAGCAGCCAAGAAGCCAGGGTCACTGAAGCTTTCTTT. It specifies CASSQEARVTEAFF.

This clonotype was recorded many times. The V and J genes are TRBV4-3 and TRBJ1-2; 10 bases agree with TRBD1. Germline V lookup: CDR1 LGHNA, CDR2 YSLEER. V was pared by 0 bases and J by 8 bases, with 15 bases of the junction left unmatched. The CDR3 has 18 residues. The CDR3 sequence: CASSQDPPPVDRGRGYTF. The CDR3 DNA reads TGCGCCAGCAGCCAAGATCCCCCGCCCGTGGACAGGGGGAGGGGCTACACCTTC.

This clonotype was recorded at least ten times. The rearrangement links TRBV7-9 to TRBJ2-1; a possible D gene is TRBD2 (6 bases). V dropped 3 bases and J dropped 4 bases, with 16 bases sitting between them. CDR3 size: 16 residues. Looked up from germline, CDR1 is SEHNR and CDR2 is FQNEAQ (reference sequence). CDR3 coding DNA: TGTGCCAGCAGCTTCCGCGCTAGCGTGCCTTACAATGAGCAGTTCTTC. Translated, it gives CASSFRASVPYNEQFF.

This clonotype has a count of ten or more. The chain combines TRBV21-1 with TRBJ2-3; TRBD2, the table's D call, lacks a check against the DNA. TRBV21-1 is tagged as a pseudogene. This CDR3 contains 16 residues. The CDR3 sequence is CASSSRTSGRGDTQYF. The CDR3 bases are TGTGCCAGCAGCAGTCGGACTAGCGGGAGAGGAGATACGCAGTATTTT.